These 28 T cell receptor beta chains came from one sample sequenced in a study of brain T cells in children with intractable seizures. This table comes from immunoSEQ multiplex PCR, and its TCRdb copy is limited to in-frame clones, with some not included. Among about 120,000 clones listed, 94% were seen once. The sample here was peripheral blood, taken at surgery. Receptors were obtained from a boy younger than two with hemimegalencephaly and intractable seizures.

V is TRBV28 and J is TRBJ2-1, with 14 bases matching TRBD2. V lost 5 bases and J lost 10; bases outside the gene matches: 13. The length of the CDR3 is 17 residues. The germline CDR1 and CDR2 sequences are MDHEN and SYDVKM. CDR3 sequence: CASSIGTSGSGGDEQFF. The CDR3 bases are TGTGCCAGCAGTATCGGGACTAGCGGGAGCGGAGGGGACGAGCAGTTCTTC.

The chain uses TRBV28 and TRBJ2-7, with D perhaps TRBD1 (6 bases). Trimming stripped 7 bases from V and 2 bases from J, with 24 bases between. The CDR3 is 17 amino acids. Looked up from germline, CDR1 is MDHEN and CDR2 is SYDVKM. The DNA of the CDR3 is TGTGCCAGCATTAGGGGGACACCGACAGGAAAAGCCTACGAGCAGTACTTC. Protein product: CASIRGTPTGKAYEQYF.

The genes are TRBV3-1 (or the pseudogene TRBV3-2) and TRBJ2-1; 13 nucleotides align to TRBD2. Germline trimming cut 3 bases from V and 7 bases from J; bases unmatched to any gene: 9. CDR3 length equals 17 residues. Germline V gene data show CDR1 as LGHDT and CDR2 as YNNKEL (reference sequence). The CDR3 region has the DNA TGTGCCAGCAGCCATGGACTAGCGGGAGCGTTTGGGAATGAGCAGTTCTTC. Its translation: CASSHGLAGAFGNEQFF.

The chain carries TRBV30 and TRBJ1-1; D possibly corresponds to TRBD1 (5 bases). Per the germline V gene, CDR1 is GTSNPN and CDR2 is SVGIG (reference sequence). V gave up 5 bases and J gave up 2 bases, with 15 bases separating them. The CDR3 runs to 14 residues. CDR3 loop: CAWGGAPRNTEAFF. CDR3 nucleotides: TGTGCCTGGGGAGGGGCGCCCAGAAACACTGAAGCTTTCTTT.

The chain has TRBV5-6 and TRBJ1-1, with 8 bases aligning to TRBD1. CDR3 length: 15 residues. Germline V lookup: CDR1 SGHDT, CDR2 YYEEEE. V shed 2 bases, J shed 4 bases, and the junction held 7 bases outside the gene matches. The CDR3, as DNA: TGTGCCAGCAGCTTTGGGCAGGGGGCATCCACTGAAGCTTTCTTT. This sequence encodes CASSFGQGASTEAFF.

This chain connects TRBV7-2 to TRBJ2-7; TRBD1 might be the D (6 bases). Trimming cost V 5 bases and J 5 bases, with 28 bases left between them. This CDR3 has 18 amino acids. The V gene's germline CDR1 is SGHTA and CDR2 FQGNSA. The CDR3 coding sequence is TGTGCCAGCAGCCTACGGGACAAATTTGGCGCAACCCCCCACGAGCAGTACTTC. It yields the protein CASSLRDKFGATPHEQYF.

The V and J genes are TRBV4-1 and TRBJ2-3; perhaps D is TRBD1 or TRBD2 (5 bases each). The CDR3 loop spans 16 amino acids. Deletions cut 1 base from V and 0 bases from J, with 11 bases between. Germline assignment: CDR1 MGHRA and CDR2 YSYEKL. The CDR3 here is CASSQARGGSTDTQYF. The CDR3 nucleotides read TGCGCCAGCAGCCAAGCGAGGGGCGGTAGCACAGATACGCAGTATTTT.

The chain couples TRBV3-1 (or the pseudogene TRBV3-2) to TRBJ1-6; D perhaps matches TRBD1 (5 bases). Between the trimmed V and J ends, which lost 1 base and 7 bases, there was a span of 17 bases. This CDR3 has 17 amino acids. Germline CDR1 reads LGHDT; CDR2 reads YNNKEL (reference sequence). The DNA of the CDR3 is TGTGCCAGCAGCCAAGTTTCCATGTTGGGGCCGAATTCACCCCTCCACTTT. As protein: CASSQVSMLGPNSPLHF.

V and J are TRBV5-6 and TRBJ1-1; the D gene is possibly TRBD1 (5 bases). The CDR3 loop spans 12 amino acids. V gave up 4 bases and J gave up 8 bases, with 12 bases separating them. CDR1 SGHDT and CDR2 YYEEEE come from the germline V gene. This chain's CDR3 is CASSPPGLEAFF. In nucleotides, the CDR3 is TGTGCCAGCAGCCCGCCGGGACTAGAAGCTTTCTTT.

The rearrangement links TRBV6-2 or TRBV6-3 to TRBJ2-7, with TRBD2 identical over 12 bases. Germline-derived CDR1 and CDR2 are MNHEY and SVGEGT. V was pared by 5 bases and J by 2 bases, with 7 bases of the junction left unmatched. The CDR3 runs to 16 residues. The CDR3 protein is CASSRRTSGIPYEQYF. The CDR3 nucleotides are TGTGCCAGCAGTAGAAGGACTAGCGGGATTCCCTACGAGCAGTACTTC.

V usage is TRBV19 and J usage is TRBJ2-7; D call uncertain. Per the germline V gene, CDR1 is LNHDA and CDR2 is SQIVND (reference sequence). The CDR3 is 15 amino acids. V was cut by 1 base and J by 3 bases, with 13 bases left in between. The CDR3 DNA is TGTGCCAGTAGTATAGGGAGTCTCCCATTCTACGAGCAGTACTTC. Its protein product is CASSIGSLPFYEQYF.

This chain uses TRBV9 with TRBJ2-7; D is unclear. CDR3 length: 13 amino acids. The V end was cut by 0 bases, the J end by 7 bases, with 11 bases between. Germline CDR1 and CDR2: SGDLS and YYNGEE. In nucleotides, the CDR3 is TGTGCCAGCAGCGTAGGTCCAGGTTTAGAGCAGTACTTC. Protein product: CASSVGPGLEQYF.

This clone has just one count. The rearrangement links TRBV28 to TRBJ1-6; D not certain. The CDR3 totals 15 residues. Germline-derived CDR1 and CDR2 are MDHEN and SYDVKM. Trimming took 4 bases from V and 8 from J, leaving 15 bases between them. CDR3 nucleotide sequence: TGTGCCAGCAGTTATCCACTTGCCCAGTATTCACCCCTCCACTTT. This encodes CASSYPLAQYSPLHF.

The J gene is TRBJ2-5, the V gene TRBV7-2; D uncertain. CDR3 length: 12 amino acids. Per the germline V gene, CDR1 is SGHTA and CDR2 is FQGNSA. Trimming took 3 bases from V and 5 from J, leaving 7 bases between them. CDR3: CASSFIGETQYF. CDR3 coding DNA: TGTGCCAGCAGCTTTATCGGGGAGACCCAGTACTTC.

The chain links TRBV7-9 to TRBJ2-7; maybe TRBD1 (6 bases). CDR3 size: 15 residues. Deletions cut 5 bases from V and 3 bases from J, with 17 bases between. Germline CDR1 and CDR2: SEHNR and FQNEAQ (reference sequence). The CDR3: CASSKATGGIYEQYF. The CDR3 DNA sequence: TGTGCCAGCAGCAAGGCGACAGGAGGTATCTACGAGCAGTACTTC.

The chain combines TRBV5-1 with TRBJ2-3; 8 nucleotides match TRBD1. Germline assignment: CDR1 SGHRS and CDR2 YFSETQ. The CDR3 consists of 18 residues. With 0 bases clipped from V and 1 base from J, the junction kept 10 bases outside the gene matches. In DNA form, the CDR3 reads TGCGCCAGCAGCTTGGCCCCCAGGGGGCAGTTTCGCACAGATACGCAGTATTTT. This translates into CASSLAPRGQFRTDTQYF.

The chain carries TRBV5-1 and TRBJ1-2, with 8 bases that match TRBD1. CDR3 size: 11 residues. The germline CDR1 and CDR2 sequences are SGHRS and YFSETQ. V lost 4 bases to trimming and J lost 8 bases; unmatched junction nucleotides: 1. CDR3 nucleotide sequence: TGCGCCAGCAGCCAGGGGGCGGGCTACACCTTC. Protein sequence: CASSQGAGYTF.

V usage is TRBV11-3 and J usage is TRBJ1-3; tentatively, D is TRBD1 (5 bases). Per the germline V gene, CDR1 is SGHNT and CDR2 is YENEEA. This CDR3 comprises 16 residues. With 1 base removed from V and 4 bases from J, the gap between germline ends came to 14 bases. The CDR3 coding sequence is TGTGCCAGCAGCTTAGCCCACGAGGGGCGAGGAAACACCATATATTTT. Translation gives CASSLAHEGRGNTIYF.

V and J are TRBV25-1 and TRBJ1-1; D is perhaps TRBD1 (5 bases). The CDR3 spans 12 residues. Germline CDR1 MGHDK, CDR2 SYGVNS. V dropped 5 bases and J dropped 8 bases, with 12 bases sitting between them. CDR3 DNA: TGTGCCAGCAGTTGGGGGGGGTTGGAAGCTTTCTTT. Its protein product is CASSWGGLEAFF. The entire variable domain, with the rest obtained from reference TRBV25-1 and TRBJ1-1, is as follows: EADIYQTPRYLVIGTGKKITLECSQTMGHDKMYWYQQDPGMELHLIHYSYGVNSTEKGDLSSESTVSRIRTEHFPLTLESARPSHTSQYLCASSWGGLEAFFGQGTRLTVV.

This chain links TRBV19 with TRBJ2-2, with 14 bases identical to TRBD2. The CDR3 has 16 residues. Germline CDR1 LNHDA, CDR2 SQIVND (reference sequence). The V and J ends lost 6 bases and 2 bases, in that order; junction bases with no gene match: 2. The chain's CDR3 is CASRTSGRANTGELFF. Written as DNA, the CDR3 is TGTGCCAGTAGGACTAGCGGGAGGGCCAACACCGGGGAGCTGTTTTTT.

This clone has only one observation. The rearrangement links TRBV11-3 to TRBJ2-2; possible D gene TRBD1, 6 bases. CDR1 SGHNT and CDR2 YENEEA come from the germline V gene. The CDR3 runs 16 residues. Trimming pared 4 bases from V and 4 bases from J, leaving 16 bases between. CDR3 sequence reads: CASSWTGHLGTGELFF. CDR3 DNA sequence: TGTGCCAGCAGCTGGACGGGACACTTGGGCACCGGGGAGCTGTTTTTT.

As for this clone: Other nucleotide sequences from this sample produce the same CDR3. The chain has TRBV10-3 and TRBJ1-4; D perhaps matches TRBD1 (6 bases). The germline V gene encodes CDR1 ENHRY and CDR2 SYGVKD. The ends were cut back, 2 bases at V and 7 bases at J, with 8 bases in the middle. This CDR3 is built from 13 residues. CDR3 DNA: TGTGCCATCAGTGAGAGGGGGGGTGAAAAACTGTTTTTT. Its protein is CAISERGGEKLFF.

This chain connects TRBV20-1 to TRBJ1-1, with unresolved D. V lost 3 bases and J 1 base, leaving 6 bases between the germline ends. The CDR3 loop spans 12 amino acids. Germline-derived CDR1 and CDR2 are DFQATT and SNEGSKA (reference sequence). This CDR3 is CSASGGNTEAFF. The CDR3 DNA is TGCAGTGCTAGTGGCGGGAACACTGAAGCTTTCTTT.

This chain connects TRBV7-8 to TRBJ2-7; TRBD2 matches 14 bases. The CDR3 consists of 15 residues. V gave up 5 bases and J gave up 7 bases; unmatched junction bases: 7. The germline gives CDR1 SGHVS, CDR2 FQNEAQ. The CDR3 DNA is TGTGCCAGCAGCCAGGGACTAGCGGGAGCTGGAGAGCAGTACTTC. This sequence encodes CASSQGLAGAGEQYF.

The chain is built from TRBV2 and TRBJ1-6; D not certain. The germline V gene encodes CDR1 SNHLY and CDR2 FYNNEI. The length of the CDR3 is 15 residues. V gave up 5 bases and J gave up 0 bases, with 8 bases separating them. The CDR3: CASSLQSSYNSPLHF. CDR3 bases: TGTGCCAGCAGTTTACAGAGCTCCTATAATTCACCCCTCCACTTT.

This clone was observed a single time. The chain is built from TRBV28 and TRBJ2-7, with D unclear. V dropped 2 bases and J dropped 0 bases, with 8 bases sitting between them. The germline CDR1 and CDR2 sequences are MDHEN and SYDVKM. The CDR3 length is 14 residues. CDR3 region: CASSLVGSSYEQYF. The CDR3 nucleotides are TGTGCCAGCAGTTTAGTCGGCAGCTCCTACGAGCAGTACTTC.

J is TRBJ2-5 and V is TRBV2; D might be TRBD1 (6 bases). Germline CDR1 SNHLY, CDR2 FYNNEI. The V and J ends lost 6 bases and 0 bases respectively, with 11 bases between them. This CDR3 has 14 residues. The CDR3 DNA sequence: TGTGCCAGCAGAGGGGGAGTGTACCAAGAGACCCAGTACTTC. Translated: CASRGGVYQETQYF.

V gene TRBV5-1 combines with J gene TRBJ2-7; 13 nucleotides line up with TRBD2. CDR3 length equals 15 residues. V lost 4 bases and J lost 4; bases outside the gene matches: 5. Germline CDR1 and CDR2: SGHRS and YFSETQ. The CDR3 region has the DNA TGCGCCAGCAGCATCCGACTAGCGGGAGGTTACGAGCAGTACTTC. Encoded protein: CASSIRLAGGYEQYF.